The 10 T cell receptor beta chains listed next were all sequenced from one sample in a study of shared clonotypes between healthy human individuals. Measured with immunoSEQ multiplex PCR; TCRdb has only the in-frame clones, and not every one. The data contain some 490,000 clones, approximately 81% of them singletons. Sequencing used PBMCs. The receptors derive from a woman in her forties in good health. Some clones in this sample may be carry-over from other donors' samples.

This clone was recorded once. The rearrangement uses TRBV4-1 and TRBJ1-2; D is ambiguous. V was pared by 4 bases and J by 3 bases, with 15 bases between. CDR3 size: 15 residues. CDR1 and CDR2 (germline): MGHRA, YSYEKL. In nucleotides, the CDR3 is TGCGCCAGCAGCCCCTCCGAGGCAGACTACTATGGCTACACCTTC. Translated: CASSPSEADYYGYTF.

The chain has TRBV28 and TRBJ1-1; D remains ambiguous. Trimming removed 6 bases at V and 8 bases at J, with 16 bases between. The CDR3 has 13 amino acids. Germline V lookup: CDR1 MDHEN, CDR2 SYDVKM. As DNA, the CDR3 is TGTGCCAGCAGCTTACTGGTAAACCGGGAAGCTTTCTTT. Its translation: CASSLLVNREAFF.

This chain connects TRBV7-6 to TRBJ2-3; D gene uncertain. The CDR3 contains 13 residues. V lost 1 base, J lost 3 bases, and 5 bases lay in between. Germline CDR1 SGHVS, CDR2 FNYEAQ. Here the CDR3 reads CASSLVVTDTQYF. The CDR3 DNA reads as TGTGCCAGCAGCTTAGTAGTTACAGATACGCAGTATTTT.

J is TRBJ1-6 and V is TRBV7-9; possible D gene TRBD1, 5 bases. Germline V gene sequence: CDR1 SEHNR, CDR2 FQNEAQ (reference sequence). The CDR3 totals 15 residues. The germline V and J ends were trimmed by 3 bases and 9 bases, with 15 bases remaining between them. CDR3 loop: CASSLTPTEPSPLHF. CDR3 sequence (DNA): TGTGCCAGCAGCTTGACCCCGACAGAGCCTTCACCCCTCCACTTT.

Remarks on this clone: This likely traces to a read error, being one base from a far larger clone. The sample carries other DNA sequences with the same CDR3. The chain is built from TRBV25-1 and TRBJ2-2; 9 positions agree with TRBD1. CDR1 is MGHDK, CDR2 SYGVNS, per germline. The CDR3 consists of 15 residues. With 6 bases clipped from V and 6 bases from J, the junction kept 8 bases outside the gene matches. CDR3: CASRGTGGASGELFF. As DNA, the CDR3 is TGTGCCAGCAGGGGAACAGGGGGCGCTTCCGGGGAGCTGTTTTTT.

This clone was picked up many times. The chain is built from TRBV19 and TRBJ2-7; D may be TRBD1 (6 bases). The CDR3 runs to 11 residues. V lost 7 bases to trimming and J lost 7 bases, with 11 bases between them. Germline lookup yields CDR1 LNHDA and CDR2 SQIVND (reference sequence). The CDR3 DNA sequence: TGTGCCAGTAAGGGGGTCGGGGAGCAGTACTTC. It codes for CASKGVGEQYF.

The chain recombines TRBV27 with TRBJ2-2; TRBD1 aligns across 8 bases. The V gene end was trimmed by 6 bases and the J gene end by 5 bases; junction bases not matched to a gene: 11. The CDR3 extends over 16 amino acids. Germline V CDR1 and CDR2: MNHEY, SMNVEV (reference sequence). CDR3 coding DNA: TGTGCCAGCAGCCCAGGGGGCGCTTTAAGGACCGGGGAGCTGTTTTTT. Translation gives CASSPGGALRTGELFF.

The chain couples TRBV7-8 to TRBJ1-5; D is undetermined. V was shortened by 4 bases and J by 2 bases, with 9 bases between the two germline ends. Germline V CDR1 and CDR2: SGHVS, FQNEAQ. The CDR3 has 14 residues. The CDR3 spells CASSSSEGNQPQHF. The CDR3 bases are TGTGCCAGCAGCTCCTCCGAGGGCAATCAGCCCCAGCATTTT. The full variable domain, completed using reference TRBV7-8 and TRBJ1-5, is GAGVSQSPRYKVAKRGQDVALRCDPISGHVSLFWYQQALGQGPEFLTYFQNEAQLDKSGLPSDRFFAERPEGSVSTLKIQRTQQEDSAVYLCASSSSEGNQPQHFGDGTRLSIL.

The chain employs TRBV5-1 and TRBJ2-5, with a possible D match to TRBD1 (6 bases). Trimming removed 2 bases from V and 4 bases from J, with 18 bases in between. Germline-derived CDR1 and CDR2 are SGHRS and YFSETQ. The CDR3 covers 16 residues. The CDR3 DNA follows: TGCGCCAGCAGCTTAGGGGTGGACAGAGATGGAGAGACCCAGTACTTC. This sequence encodes CASSLGVDRDGETQYF.

The rearrangement links TRBV6-1 to TRBJ1-2, with 8 bases fitting TRBD1. After removal of 6 bases from V and 8 bases from J, the junction contained 8 bases not matched to a gene. The CDR3 loop spans 13 amino acids. The germline V gene has CDR1 MNHNS and CDR2 SASEGT. The CDR3 DNA reads as TGTGCCAGCAGCGCGGGACAGGTGGGAGGCTACACCTTC. It specifies CASSAGQVGGYTF.